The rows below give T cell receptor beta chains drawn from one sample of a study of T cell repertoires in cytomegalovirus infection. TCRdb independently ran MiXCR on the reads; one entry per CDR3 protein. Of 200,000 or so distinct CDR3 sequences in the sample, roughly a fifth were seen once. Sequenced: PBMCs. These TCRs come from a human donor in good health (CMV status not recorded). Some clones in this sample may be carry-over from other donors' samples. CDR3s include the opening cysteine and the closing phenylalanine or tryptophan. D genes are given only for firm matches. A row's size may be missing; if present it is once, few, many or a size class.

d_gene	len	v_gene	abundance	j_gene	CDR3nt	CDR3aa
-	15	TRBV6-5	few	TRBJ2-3	TGTGCCAGCAGTTACGCCTTCTCATTGGGGGATACGCAGTATTTT	CASSYAFSLGDTQYF
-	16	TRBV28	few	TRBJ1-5	TGTGCCAGCAGTTCGGCCCTTCTCCCGAATTCGGGACCCCAGCATTTT	CASSSALLPNSGPQHF
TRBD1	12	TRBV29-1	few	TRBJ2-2	TGCAGCGGGGGGACAGGGGCCGGGGAGCTGTTTTTT	CSGGTGAGELFF
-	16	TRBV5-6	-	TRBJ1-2	TGTGCCAGCAGCTTACCAACACACCCGGCGCCCTATGGCTACACCTTC	CASSLPTHPAPYGYTF
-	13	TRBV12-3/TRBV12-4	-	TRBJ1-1	TGTGCCAGCAGCAAGGCCTCGGACACTGAAGCTTTCTTT	CASSKASDTEAFF
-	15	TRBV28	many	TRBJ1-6	TGTGCCAGCAGGGGGGACAACTCCTATAATTCACCCCTCCACTTT	CASRGDNSYNSPLHF
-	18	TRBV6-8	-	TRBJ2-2	TGTGCCAGCAGTTACTCGATGGTACCGGGGAATTGGGCCGGGGAGCTGTTTTTT	CASSYSMVPGNWAGELFF
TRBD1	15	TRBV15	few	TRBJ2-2	TGTGCCACCAGCAGAGATCAGGGGGACACCGGGGAGCTGTTTTTT	CATSRDQGDTGELFF
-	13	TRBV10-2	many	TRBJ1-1	TGCGCCAGCAGGATGCCGTGGAACACTGAAGCTTTCTTT	CASRMPWNTEAFF
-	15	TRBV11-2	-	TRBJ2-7	TGTGCCAGCAGCTTAGACCGGGACCCCTCCTACGAGCAGTACTTC	CASSLDRDPSYEQYF
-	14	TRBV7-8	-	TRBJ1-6	TGTGCCAGCAGACAGACAGACCACTCTTCACCCCTCCACTTT	CASRQTDHSSPLHF
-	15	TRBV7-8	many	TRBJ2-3	TGTGCCAGCAGCCCCCCCGCGGGAAAGGCAGATACGCAGTATTTT	CASSPPAGKADTQYF
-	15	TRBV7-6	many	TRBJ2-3	TGTGCCAGCAGCTTAGTCGTGCACCCCACAGATACGCAGTATTTT	CASSLVVHPTDTQYF
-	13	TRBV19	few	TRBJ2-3	TGTGCCAGTAGTATATTTCTGGGGGATACGCAGTATTTT	CASSIFLGDTQYF
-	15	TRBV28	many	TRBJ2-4	TGTGCCAGCAGTCCCCAAGGGCTAGCCAAAAACATTCAGTACTTC	CASSPQGLAKNIQYF
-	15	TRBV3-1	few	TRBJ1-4	TGTGCCAGCAGCCAAGGACGAGGGGCAGGTGAAAAACTGTTTTTT	CASSQGRGAGEKLFF
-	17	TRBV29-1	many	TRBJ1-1	TGCAGCGTTGAAGATCATGGGGGAAAATCCAAGAACACTGAAGCTTTCTTT	CSVEDHGGKSKNTEAFF
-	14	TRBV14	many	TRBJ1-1	TGTGCCAGCAGCCAAGTTAGGGCGGCCACTGAAGCTTTCTTT	CASSQVRAATEAFF
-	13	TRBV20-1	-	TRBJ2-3	TGCAGTGCTAGATGGGGTGCCCCAGATACGCAGTATTTT	CSARWGAPDTQYF
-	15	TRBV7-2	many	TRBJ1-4	TGTGCCAGCAGCCGACAGGCAGCAACTAATGAAAAACTGTTTTTT	CASSRQAATNEKLFF
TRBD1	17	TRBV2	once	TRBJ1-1	TGTGCCAGCAGCCTAGGACAGGGGGGCACATTGAACACTGAAGCTTTCTTT	CASSLGQGGTLNTEAFF
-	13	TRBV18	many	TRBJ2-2	TGTGCCAGCCGACAGGAGAACACCGGGGAGCTGTTTTTT	CASRQENTGELFF
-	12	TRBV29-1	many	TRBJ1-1	TGCAGCGTTGACTGGGCGAACACTGAAGCTTTCTTT	CSVDWANTEAFF
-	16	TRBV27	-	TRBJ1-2	TGTGCCAGCAGTTTAGCCTTCCGGGGACCTAACTATGGCTACACCTTC	CASSLAFRGPNYGYTF
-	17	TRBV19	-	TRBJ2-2	TGTGCCAGTAGTCCCCCCAGCGGAGGAGCGAACACCGGGGAGCTGTTTTTT	CASSPPSGGANTGELFF